The present entry profiles one T cell receptor beta chain with its context. Only in-frame clones appear in the TCRdb table, and some are missing; sequencing was by immunoSEQ multiplex PCR. The sample lists nearly 500,000 clones; roughly four fifths were seen once. This specimen comes from a study of shared clonotypes between healthy human individuals. The CDR3 contains 13 residues. Deletions cut 1 base from V and 5 bases from J, with 6 bases between. Germline V gene data show CDR1 as SGHTA and CDR2 as FQGTGA. The sequencing sample was made of PBMCs. The rearrangement links TRBV7-3 to TRBJ2-1; D not certain. This clonotype originated in a woman aged 40 to 50 in good health. Some clones in this sample may be carry-over from other donors' samples. The CDR3 loop reads CASSLNRDNEQFF. The CDR3 DNA sequence: TGTGCCAGCAGCTTAAATCGAGACAATGAGCAGTTCTTC.